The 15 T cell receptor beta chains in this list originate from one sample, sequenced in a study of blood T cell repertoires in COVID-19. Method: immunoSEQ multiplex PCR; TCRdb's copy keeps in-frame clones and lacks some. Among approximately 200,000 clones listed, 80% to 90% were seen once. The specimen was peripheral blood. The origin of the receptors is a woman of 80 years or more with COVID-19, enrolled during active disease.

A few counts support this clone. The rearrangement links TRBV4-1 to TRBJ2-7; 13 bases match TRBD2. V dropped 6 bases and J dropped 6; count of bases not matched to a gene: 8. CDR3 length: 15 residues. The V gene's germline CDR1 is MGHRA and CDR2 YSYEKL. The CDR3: CASSHPGLAGSEQYF. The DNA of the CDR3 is TGCGCCAGCAGTCACCCGGGACTAGCGGGATCCGAGCAGTACTTC.

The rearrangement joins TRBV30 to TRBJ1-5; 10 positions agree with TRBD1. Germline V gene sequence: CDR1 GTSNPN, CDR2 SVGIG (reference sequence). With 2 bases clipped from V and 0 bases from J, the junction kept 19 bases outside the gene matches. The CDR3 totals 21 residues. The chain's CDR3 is CAWSTYNRDRGRGYSNQPQHF. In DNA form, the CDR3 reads TGTGCCTGGAGTACTTACAACCGGGACAGGGGCCGCGGATATAGCAATCAGCCCCAGCATTTT.

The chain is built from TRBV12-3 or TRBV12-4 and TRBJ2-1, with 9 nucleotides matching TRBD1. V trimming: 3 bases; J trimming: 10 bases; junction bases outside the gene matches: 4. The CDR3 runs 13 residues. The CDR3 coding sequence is TGTGCCAGCAGTTTCTGGACAGGGGAGGAGCAGTTCTTC. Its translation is CASSFWTGEEQFF.

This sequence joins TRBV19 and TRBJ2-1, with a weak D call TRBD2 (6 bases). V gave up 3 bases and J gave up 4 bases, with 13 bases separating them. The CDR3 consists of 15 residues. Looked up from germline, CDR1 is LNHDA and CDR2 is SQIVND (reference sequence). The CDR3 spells CASSITAGNYNEQFF. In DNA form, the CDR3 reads TGTGCCAGTAGTATTACAGCGGGCAATTACAATGAGCAGTTCTTC.

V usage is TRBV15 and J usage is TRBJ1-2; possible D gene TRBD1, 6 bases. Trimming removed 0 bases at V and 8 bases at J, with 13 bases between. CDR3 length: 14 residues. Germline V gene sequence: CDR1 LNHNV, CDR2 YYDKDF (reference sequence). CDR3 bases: TGTGCCACCAGCAGAGATGGCTCAGGGACAGGCTACACCTTC. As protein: CATSRDGSGTGYTF.

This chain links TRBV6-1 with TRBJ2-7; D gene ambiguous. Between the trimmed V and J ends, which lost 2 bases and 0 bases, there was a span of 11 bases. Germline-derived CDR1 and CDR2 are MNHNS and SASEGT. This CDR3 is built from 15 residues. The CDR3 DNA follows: TGTGCCAGCAGTGAATCCTGGCAGGTCTCCTACGAGCAGTACTTC. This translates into CASSESWQVSYEQYF.

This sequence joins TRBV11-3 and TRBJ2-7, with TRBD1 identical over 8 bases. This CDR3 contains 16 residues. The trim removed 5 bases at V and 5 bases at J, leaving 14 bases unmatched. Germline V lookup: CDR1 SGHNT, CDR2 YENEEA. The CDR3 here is CASSPGQGRAVHEQYF. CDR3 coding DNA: TGTGCCAGCAGCCCTGGACAGGGCAGGGCGGTCCACGAGCAGTACTTC.

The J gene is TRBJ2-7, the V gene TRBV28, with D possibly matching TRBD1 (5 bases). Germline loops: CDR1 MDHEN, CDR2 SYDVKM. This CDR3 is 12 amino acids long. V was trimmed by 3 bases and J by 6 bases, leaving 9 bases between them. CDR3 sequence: CASSFQGSEQYF. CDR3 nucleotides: TGTGCCAGCAGTTTCCAGGGATCCGAGCAGTACTTC.

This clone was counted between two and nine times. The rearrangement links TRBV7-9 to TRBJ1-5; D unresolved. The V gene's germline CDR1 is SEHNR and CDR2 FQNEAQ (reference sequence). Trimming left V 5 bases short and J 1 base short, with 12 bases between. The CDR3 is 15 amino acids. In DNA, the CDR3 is TGTGCCAGCAGCACTAGCCGAGAGAGCAATCAGCCCCAGCATTTT. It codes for CASSTSRESNQPQHF. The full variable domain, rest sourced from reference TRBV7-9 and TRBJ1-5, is DTGVSQNPRHKITKRGQNVTFRCDPISEHNRLYWYRQTLGQGPEFLTYFQNEAQLEKSRLLSDRFSAERPKGSFSTLEIQRTEQGDSAMYLCASSTSRESNQPQHFGDGTRLSIL.

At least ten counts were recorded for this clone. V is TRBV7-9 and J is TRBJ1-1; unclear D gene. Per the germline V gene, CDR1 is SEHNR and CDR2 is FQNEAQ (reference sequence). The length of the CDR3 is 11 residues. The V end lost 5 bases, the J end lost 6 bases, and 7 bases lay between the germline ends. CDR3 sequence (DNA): TGTGCCAGCAGCCCCCGGGCTGAAGCTTTCTTT. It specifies CASSPRAEAFF.

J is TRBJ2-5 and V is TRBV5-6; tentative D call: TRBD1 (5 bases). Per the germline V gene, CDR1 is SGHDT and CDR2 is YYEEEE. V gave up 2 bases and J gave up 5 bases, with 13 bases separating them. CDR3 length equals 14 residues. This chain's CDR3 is CASSFPWGDETQYF. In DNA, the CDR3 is TGTGCCAGCAGCTTCCCCTGGGGCGACGAGACCCAGTACTTC.

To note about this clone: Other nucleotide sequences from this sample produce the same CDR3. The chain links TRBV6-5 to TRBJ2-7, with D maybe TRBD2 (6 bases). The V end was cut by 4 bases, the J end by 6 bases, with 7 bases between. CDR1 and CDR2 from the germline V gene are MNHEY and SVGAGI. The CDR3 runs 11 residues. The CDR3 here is CASSSGGEQYF. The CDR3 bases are TGTGCCAGCAGTTCCGGGGGCGAGCAGTACTTC.

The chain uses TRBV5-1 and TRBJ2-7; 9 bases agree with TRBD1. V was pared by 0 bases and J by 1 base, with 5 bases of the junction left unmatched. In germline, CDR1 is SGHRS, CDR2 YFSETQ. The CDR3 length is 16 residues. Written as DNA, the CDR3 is TGCGCCAGCAGCTTGGGAGGACAGGGGCAATCCTACGAGCAGTACTTC. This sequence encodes CASSLGGQGQSYEQYF.

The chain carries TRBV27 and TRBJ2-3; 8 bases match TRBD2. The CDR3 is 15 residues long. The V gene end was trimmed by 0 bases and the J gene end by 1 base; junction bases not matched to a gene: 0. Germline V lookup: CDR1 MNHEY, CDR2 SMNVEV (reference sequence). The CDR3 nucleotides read TGTGCCAGCAGTTTATCGCGGGGGGGCACAGATACGCAGTATTTT. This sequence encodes CASSLSRGGTDTQYF.

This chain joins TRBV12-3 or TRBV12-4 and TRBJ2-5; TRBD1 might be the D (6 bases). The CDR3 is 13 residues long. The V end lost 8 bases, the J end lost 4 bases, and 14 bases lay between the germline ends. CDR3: CASASSGVETQYF. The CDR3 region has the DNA TGTGCCAGCGCCTCTTCAGGGGTAGAGACCCAGTACTTC.